A selection of T cell receptor beta chains follows, all from one sample in a study of blood T cell repertoires in COVID-19. Libraries were prepared by immunoSEQ multiplex PCR; TCRdb keeps only in-frame clonotypes and omits some of them. The sample includes around 250,000 clones, about four fifths of them seen just once. Sequenced sample: peripheral blood. These receptors originate from a woman aged 18-29 years with acute or convalescent COVID-19. The CDR3 runs from the conserved cysteine through the conserved F or W. Fields, in order: clone size, V gene, J gene, D gene, CDR3 protein, CDR3 DNA. D genes are given only for firm matches. Clone size is not always given. Where it is, it says once, few, many or a class for expanded clones.

clone size: -
V gene: TRBV28
J gene: TRBJ1-5
D gene: -
CDR3 protein: CASSLGTTNQPQHF
CDR3 DNA: TGTGCCAGCAGTTTAGGGACAACAAATCAGCCCCAGCATTTT

clone size: -
V gene: TRBV30
J gene: TRBJ2-2
D gene: TRBD1
CDR3 protein: CAWRGPTGANTGELFF
CDR3 DNA: TGTGCCTGGAGGGGACCAACAGGGGCAAACACCGGGGAGCTGTTTTTT

clone size: -
V gene: TRBV10-1
J gene: TRBJ2-7
D gene: TRBD2
CDR3 protein: CASSESMLAGNFEQYF
CDR3 DNA: TGCGCCAGCAGTGAGTCGATGCTAGCGGGAAATTTCGAGCAGTACTTC

clone size: many
V gene: TRBV2
J gene: TRBJ1-5
D gene: -
CDR3 protein: CASSENAGSQPQHF
CDR3 DNA: TGTGCCAGCAGTGAAAACGCGGGTAGCCAGCCCCAGCATTTT

clone size: many
V gene: TRBV5-3
J gene: TRBJ2-1
D gene: -
CDR3 protein: CARSRIRSRSSYNEQFF
CDR3 DNA: TGTGCCAGAAGTCGGATCAGGTCTCGTAGCTCCTACAATGAGCAGTTCTTC

clone size: -
V gene: TRBV20-1
J gene: TRBJ1-2
D gene: -
CDR3 protein: CSAKQVYGYTF
CDR3 DNA: TGCAGTGCTAAACAGGTCTATGGCTACACCTTC

clone size: -
V gene: TRBV5-8
J gene: TRBJ2-7
D gene: TRBD1
CDR3 protein: CASSWDSYEQYF
CDR3 DNA: TGTGCCAGCAGCTGGGACAGCTACGAGCAGTACTTC

clone size: few
V gene: TRBV10-3
J gene: TRBJ1-1
D gene: -
CDR3 protein: CAISGLRGEDTEAFF
CDR3 DNA: TGTGCCATCAGTGGACTACGCGGGGAAGACACTGAAGCTTTCTTT

clone size: -
V gene: TRBV5-1
J gene: TRBJ2-2
D gene: -
CDR3 protein: CASSPGVLKTGELFF
CDR3 DNA: TGCGCCAGCAGCCCGGGGGTCCTGAAAACCGGGGAGCTGTTTTTT

clone size: few
V gene: TRBV11-2
J gene: TRBJ1-2
D gene: TRBD1
CDR3 protein: CASDAGTGGYGYTF
CDR3 DNA: TGTGCCAGCGACGCCGGGACAGGGGGCTATGGCTACACCTTC

clone size: -
V gene: TRBV19
J gene: TRBJ2-2
D gene: TRBD1
CDR3 protein: CASSIGRQGVRELFF
CDR3 DNA: TGTGCCAGTAGTATAGGTAGACAGGGGGTCCGGGAGCTGTTTTTT

clone size: once
V gene: TRBV28
J gene: TRBJ1-6
D gene: -
CDR3 protein: CASSFIQYNSPLHF
CDR3 DNA: TGTGCCAGCAGTTTTATTCAGTATAATTCACCCCTCCACTTT

clone size: -
V gene: TRBV19
J gene: TRBJ2-2
D gene: -
CDR3 protein: CASSIDLRPGELFF
CDR3 DNA: TGTGCCAGTAGTATAGACCTGCGCCCCGGGGAGCTGTTTTTT

clone size: -
V gene: TRBV5-1
J gene: TRBJ2-7
D gene: -
CDR3 protein: CASSLISPTEAYEQYF
CDR3 DNA: TGCGCCAGCAGCTTGATTAGCCCGACAGAAGCCTACGAGCAGTACTTC

clone size: -
V gene: TRBV2
J gene: TRBJ2-5
D gene: -
CDR3 protein: CASSWTEETQYF
CDR3 DNA: TGTGCCAGCAGCTGGACAGAAGAGACCCAGTACTTC

clone size: -
V gene: TRBV28
J gene: TRBJ2-7
D gene: TRBD2
CDR3 protein: CASSSLAGGFDEQYF
CDR3 DNA: TGTGCCAGCAGTTCCCTAGCGGGAGGATTCGACGAGCAGTACTTC

clone size: -
V gene: TRBV10-1
J gene: TRBJ2-1
D gene: TRBD2
CDR3 protein: CASSETSGGPYNEQFF
CDR3 DNA: TGCGCCAGCAGTGAGACTAGCGGGGGCCCCTACAATGAGCAGTTCTTC

clone size: -
V gene: TRBV10-2
J gene: TRBJ1-5
D gene: TRBD1
CDR3 protein: CASSDRGWIQPQHF
CDR3 DNA: TGCGCCAGCAGCGACAGGGGGTGGATTCAGCCCCAGCATTTT

clone size: once
V gene: TRBV15
J gene: TRBJ2-5
D gene: TRBD2
CDR3 protein: CATSSGRARETQYF
CDR3 DNA: TGTGCCACCAGCAGCGGGAGGGCCAGGGAGACCCAGTACTTC

clone size: -
V gene: TRBV6-2/TRBV6-3
J gene: TRBJ1-1
D gene: -
CDR3 protein: CASSPGEEARTEAFF
CDR3 DNA: TGTGCCAGCAGCCCCGGGGAGGAAGCGAGGACTGAAGCTTTCTTT

clone size: -
V gene: TRBV7-9
J gene: TRBJ1-1
D gene: TRBD1
CDR3 protein: CASTPTGGRTEAFF
CDR3 DNA: TGTGCCAGCACCCCCACAGGGGGCAGGACTGAAGCTTTCTTT

clone size: -
V gene: TRBV7-2
J gene: TRBJ2-7
D gene: -
CDR3 protein: CASSPHGGGSIEQYF
CDR3 DNA: TGTGCCAGCAGCCCCCACGGAGGCGGTAGTATCGAGCAGTACTTC

clone size: -
V gene: TRBV7-8
J gene: TRBJ1-3
D gene: -
CDR3 protein: CASSLVIRVRAGNTIYF
CDR3 DNA: TGTGCCAGCAGCTTAGTCATTCGGGTGAGGGCTGGAAACACCATATATTTT

clone size: -
V gene: TRBV5-6
J gene: TRBJ1-4
D gene: TRBD1
CDR3 protein: CASSPWTGYREKLFF
CDR3 DNA: TGTGCCAGCAGCCCTTGGACAGGGTATCGGGAAAAACTGTTTTTT

clone size: -
V gene: TRBV7-2
J gene: TRBJ1-2
D gene: -
CDR3 protein: CASSARPGGYGYTF
CDR3 DNA: TGTGCCAGCAGCGCCCGTCCGGGTGGCTATGGCTACACCTTC

clone size: once
V gene: TRBV6-5
J gene: TRBJ2-5
D gene: TRBD2
CDR3 protein: CASSPPGGETQYF
CDR3 DNA: TGTGCCAGCAGCCCCCCCGGGGGGGAGACCCAGTACTTC

clone size: once
V gene: TRBV13
J gene: TRBJ2-1
D gene: TRBD2
CDR3 protein: CASSRGKKLAGVDEQFF
CDR3 DNA: TGTGCCAGCAGCCGGGGGAAAAAGCTAGCGGGAGTGGATGAGCAGTTCTTC

clone size: -
V gene: TRBV5-1
J gene: TRBJ2-1
D gene: -
CDR3 protein: CASLGAFEQFF
CDR3 DNA: TGCGCCAGCCTCGGAGCATTCGAGCAGTTCTTC

clone size: -
V gene: TRBV5-6
J gene: TRBJ2-3
D gene: -
CDR3 protein: CASSLGGNTDTQYF
CDR3 DNA: TGTGCCAGCAGCTTGGGCGGGAATACAGATACGCAGTATTTT

clone size: -
V gene: TRBV7-9
J gene: TRBJ2-5
D gene: -
CDR3 protein: CASSLVAGSGETQYF
CDR3 DNA: TGTGCCAGCAGCTTAGTAGCAGGGTCTGGAGAGACCCAGTACTTC

clone size: -
V gene: TRBV6-5
J gene: TRBJ1-5
D gene: -
CDR3 protein: CASSPGQYSNQPQHF
CDR3 DNA: TGTGCCAGCAGTCCCGGACAGTATAGCAATCAGCCCCAGCATTTT

clone size: -
V gene: TRBV9
J gene: TRBJ1-1
D gene: -
CDR3 protein: CASSVDWNTEAFF
CDR3 DNA: TGTGCCAGCAGCGTAGACTGGAACACTGAAGCTTTCTTT

clone size: -
V gene: TRBV29-1
J gene: TRBJ1-2
D gene: -
CDR3 protein: CSFEGGGNYGYTF
CDR3 DNA: TGCAGCTTCGAAGGGGGGGGCAACTATGGCTACACCTTC

clone size: -
V gene: TRBV10-2
J gene: TRBJ2-5
D gene: TRBD1
CDR3 protein: CASSPGQGARETQYF
CDR3 DNA: TGCGCCAGCAGCCCCGGACAGGGGGCGCGGGAGACCCAGTACTTC

clone size: -
V gene: TRBV4-3
J gene: TRBJ1-4
D gene: TRBD1
CDR3 protein: CASSRDSLNEKLFF
CDR3 DNA: TGCGCCAGCAGCCGGGACAGCCTTAATGAAAAACTGTTTTTT

clone size: -
V gene: TRBV14
J gene: TRBJ2-1
D gene: TRBD2
CDR3 protein: CASSNLAGGYNEQFF
CDR3 DNA: TGTGCCAGCAGTAATCTAGCGGGAGGGTACAATGAGCAGTTCTTC

clone size: -
V gene: TRBV6-5
J gene: TRBJ1-6
D gene: -
CDR3 protein: CASSYQGVNSPLHF
CDR3 DNA: TGTGCCAGCAGTTACCAGGGTGTTAATTCACCCCTCCACTTT

clone size: -
V gene: TRBV6-6
J gene: TRBJ1-2
D gene: -
CDR3 protein: CASSSTGGINYGYTF
CDR3 DNA: TGTGCCAGCAGTTCCACAGGCGGGATTAACTATGGCTACACCTTC

clone size: few
V gene: TRBV3-1/TRBV3-2
J gene: TRBJ1-2
D gene: TRBD1
CDR3 protein: CASSHQGAFGYTF
CDR3 DNA: TGTGCCAGCAGCCACCAGGGGGCTTTTGGCTACACCTTC

clone size: -
V gene: TRBV18
J gene: TRBJ2-7
D gene: TRBD2
CDR3 protein: CASSSGGVPYEQYF
CDR3 DNA: TGTGCCAGCTCCTCGGGGGGGGTTCCCTACGAGCAGTACTTC

clone size: -
V gene: TRBV6-5
J gene: TRBJ1-6
D gene: -
CDR3 protein: CASRRGDNSPLHF
CDR3 DNA: TGTGCCAGCCGACGGGGGGACAATTCACCCCTCCACTTT

clone size: -
V gene: TRBV11-2
J gene: TRBJ1-2
D gene: TRBD1
CDR3 protein: CASSPALRDRDYGYTF
CDR3 DNA: TGTGCCAGCAGCCCGGCCCTCCGGGACAGGGACTATGGCTACACCTTC

clone size: -
V gene: TRBV14
J gene: TRBJ2-5
D gene: TRBD2
CDR3 protein: CASSQGLAGGHRGETQYF
CDR3 DNA: TGTGCCAGCAGCCAGGGACTAGCGGGAGGCCACCGCGGGGAGACCCAGTACTTC

clone size: -
V gene: TRBV24-1
J gene: TRBJ2-6
D gene: TRBD1
CDR3 protein: CATAPGQGASGANVLTF
CDR3 DNA: TGTGCCACCGCACCGGGACAGGGTGCCTCTGGGGCCAACGTCCTGACTTTC

clone size: -
V gene: TRBV30
J gene: TRBJ2-6
D gene: -
CDR3 protein: CAWEYSTSGANVLTF
CDR3 DNA: TGTGCCTGGGAATATAGTACCTCTGGGGCCAACGTCCTGACTTTC

clone size: -
V gene: TRBV6-5
J gene: TRBJ2-2
D gene: -
CDR3 protein: CASSYSADANTGELFF
CDR3 DNA: TGTGCCAGCAGTTACTCAGCGGATGCGAACACCGGGGAGCTGTTTTTT

clone size: -
V gene: TRBV7-2
J gene: TRBJ2-5
D gene: -
CDR3 protein: CASSTPTSPETQYF
CDR3 DNA: TGTGCCAGCAGCACCCCTACTAGCCCAGAGACCCAGTACTTC

clone size: -
V gene: TRBV28
J gene: TRBJ2-1
D gene: TRBD2
CDR3 protein: CASSFRLAGDNEQFF
CDR3 DNA: TGTGCCAGCAGTTTCAGGCTAGCGGGGGACAATGAGCAGTTCTTC

clone size: -
V gene: TRBV24-1
J gene: TRBJ2-1
D gene: -
CDR3 protein: CATSDTTQQFF
CDR3 DNA: TGTGCCACCAGTGATACGACTCAGCAGTTCTTC

clone size: -
V gene: TRBV11-2
J gene: TRBJ2-1
D gene: TRBD1
CDR3 protein: CASSPQTGGASEQFF
CDR3 DNA: TGTGCCAGCAGCCCCCAGACAGGGGGCGCGTCTGAGCAGTTCTTC

clone size: -
V gene: TRBV12-3/TRBV12-4
J gene: TRBJ1-1
D gene: -
CDR3 protein: CASRGLRAVSAFF
CDR3 DNA: TGTGCCAGCCGTGGGCTGAGGGCGGTATCCGCTTTCTTT

clone size: -
V gene: TRBV18
J gene: TRBJ1-4
D gene: -
CDR3 protein: CASSPQETTNEKLFF
CDR3 DNA: TGTGCCAGCTCACCGCAGGAAACAACTAATGAAAAACTGTTTTTT

clone size: -
V gene: TRBV5-4
J gene: TRBJ2-7
D gene: -
CDR3 protein: CASSSNKDRFYEQYF
CDR3 DNA: TGTGCCAGCAGCTCCAATAAGGACAGATTCTACGAGCAGTACTTC

clone size: -
V gene: TRBV3-1/TRBV3-2
J gene: TRBJ2-1
D gene: TRBD2
CDR3 protein: CASSQDRGLSGSPNEQFF
CDR3 DNA: TGTGCCAGCAGCCAAGATCGGGGACTTAGCGGGAGCCCCAATGAGCAGTTCTTC

clone size: few
V gene: TRBV3-1/TRBV3-2
J gene: TRBJ2-5
D gene: TRBD1
CDR3 protein: CASSRGQGDFWETQYF
CDR3 DNA: TGTGCCAGCAGCCGTGGACAGGGAGATTTTTGGGAGACCCAGTACTTC

clone size: -
V gene: TRBV28
J gene: TRBJ1-1
D gene: -
CDR3 protein: CASRRAEAFF
CDR3 DNA: TGTGCCAGCAGGCGGGCTGAAGCTTTCTTT

clone size: -
V gene: TRBV6-5
J gene: TRBJ2-7
D gene: -
CDR3 protein: CASSHLFNEQYF
CDR3 DNA: TGTGCCAGCAGCCACCTATTCAACGAGCAGTACTTC

clone size: -
V gene: TRBV5-5
J gene: TRBJ1-4
D gene: -
CDR3 protein: CASSLVMGQGSEKLFF
CDR3 DNA: TGTGCCAGCAGCCTGGTAATGGGGCAGGGTAGTGAAAAACTGTTTTTT

clone size: once
V gene: TRBV5-6
J gene: TRBJ2-7
D gene: TRBD2
CDR3 protein: CASSLVVSGNEQYF
CDR3 DNA: TGTGCCAGCAGCTTGGTTGTTAGCGGGAACGAGCAGTACTTC